The 26 T cell receptor beta chains listed next were all sequenced from one sample in a study of graft-versus-host responses after intestinal transplantation. Profiled with immunoSEQ multiplex PCR; TCRdb holds only in-frame clones, not every one. The sample has 70,000 to 75,000 clones, around 90% seen once. These receptors have no identified antigens. The sample in question was unstimulated CD8+ T cells sorted from spleen or lymph node cells, obtained before intestinal transplant. These receptors were taken from a human donor who received an intestinal transplant.

This sequence joins TRBV28 and TRBJ2-7; the match to TRBD2 covers 9 bases. The CDR3 totals 16 residues. CDR1 is MDHEN, CDR2 SYDVKM, per germline. V lost 4 bases to trimming and J lost 0 bases; unmatched junction nucleotides: 7. CDR3 nucleotides: TGTGCCAGCAGTTACCTACTAGCGGGCCCCTCCTACGAGCAGTACTTC. Protein: CASSYLLAGPSYEQYF.

V and J are TRBV18 and TRBJ2-1, with D tentatively TRBD2 (5 bases). The V end lost 5 bases, the J end lost 12 bases, and 17 bases lay between the germline ends. CDR3 size: 13 residues. Germline loops: CDR1 KGHSH, CDR2 LQKENI. The CDR3 DNA reads TGTGCCAGCTCAGGACTTTTGAATGCCGTGCAGTTCTTC. Translating gives CASSGLLNAVQFF. Supplemented by reference TRBV18 and TRBJ2-1, the full variable domain reads NAGVMQNPRHLVRRRGQEARLRCSPMKGHSHVYWYRQLPEEGLKFMVYLQKENIIDESGMPKERFSAEFPKEGPSILRIQQVVRGDSAAYFCASSGLLNAVQFFGPGTRLTVL.

The rearrangement links TRBV6-1 to TRBJ2-7, with 12 bases identical to TRBD2. CDR3 length: 15 residues. Trimming took 1 base from V and 4 from J; bases not matched to a gene: 2. The V gene's germline CDR1 is MNHNS and CDR2 SASEGT. Written as DNA, the CDR3 is TGTGCCAGCAGTGAAGACCTAGCGGGGGGGTACGAGCAGTACTTC. Translation: CASSEDLAGGYEQYF.

The chain carries TRBV5-1 and TRBJ2-2; TRBD1 agrees at 8 bases. The germline V gene encodes CDR1 SGHRS and CDR2 YFSETQ. Trimming at V came to 5 bases and at J to 4 bases, leaving 10 bases not matched to a gene. The CDR3 is 16 amino acids. DNA for the CDR3: TGCGCCAGCAGACGAGGGACGACAGGGGCCACCGGGGAGCTGTTTTTT. Protein: CASRRGTTGATGELFF.

The CDR3 sequence: CASSLGAGGYTF. The CDR3, as DNA: TGTGCCAGCAGTCTGGGGGCAGGCGGCTACACCTTC. The chain uses TRBV7-9 and TRBJ1-2, with D possibly TRBD1 on 6 matching bases. The CDR3 has 12 residues. Looked up from germline, CDR1 is SEHNR and CDR2 is FQNEAQ (reference sequence). The V end was cut by 6 bases, the J end by 8 bases, with 13 bases between. Full variable domain (outside the CDR3, taken from reference TRBV7-9 and TRBJ1-2): DTGVSQNPRHKITKRGQNVTFRCDPISEHNRLYWYRQTLGQGPEFLTYFQNEAQLEKSRLLSDRFSAERPKGSFSTLEIQRTEQGDSAMYLCASSLGAGGYTFGSGTRLTVV.

This sequence joins TRBV2 and TRBJ2-1, with 9 nucleotides matching TRBD1. The CDR3 totals 20 residues. Germline loops: CDR1 SNHLY, CDR2 FYNNEI. V was clipped by 2 bases and J by 5 bases; unmatched bases: 19. The CDR3 protein is CASSETLRPEQGASDNEQFF. CDR3 coding DNA: TGTGCCAGCAGTGAAACTCTCCGTCCGGAACAGGGGGCATCGGACAATGAGCAGTTCTTC. Full variable domain (remainder filled in from reference TRBV2 and TRBJ2-1): EPEVTQTPSHQVTQMGQEVILRCVPISNHLYFYWYRQILGQKVEFLVSFYNNEISEKSEIFDDQFSVERPDGSNFTLKIRSTKLEDSAMYFCASSETLRPEQGASDNEQFFGPGTRLTVL.

The chain uses TRBV4-1 and TRBJ1-1; D uncertain. V lost 1 base, J lost 6 bases, and 3 bases lay in between. The CDR3 has 11 residues. Germline V gene sequence: CDR1 MGHRA, CDR2 YSYEKL. The CDR3 sequence: CASSQGAEAFF. CDR3 nucleotides: TGCGCCAGCAGCCAAGGAGCTGAAGCTTTCTTT.

CDR3 in amino acids: CASSSTWTESYEQYF. The CDR3, as DNA: TGTGCCAGCAGCTCCACCTGGACAGAGTCCTACGAGCAGTACTTC. The gene calls are TRBV7-9 and TRBJ2-7, with a weak D call TRBD1 (6 bases). V lost 4 bases and J lost 1, with 14 bases in between. The CDR3 length is 15 residues. The germline gives CDR1 SEHNR, CDR2 FQNEAQ (reference sequence). The whole variable domain, filled in from reference TRBV7-9 and TRBJ2-7, reads DTGVSQNPRHKITKRGQNVTFRCDPISEHNRLYWYRQTLGQGPEFLTYFQNEAQLEKSRLLSDRFSAERPKGSFSTLEIQRTEQGDSAMYLCASSSTWTESYEQYFGPGTRLTVT.

This clone came up once. The chain is built from TRBV27 and TRBJ2-7, with 8 bases fitting TRBD2. Losses at the gene ends were 10 bases for V and 2 bases for J; bases not matched to a gene: 10. CDR3 length: 14 amino acids. Germline loops: CDR1 MNHEY, CDR2 SMNVEV (reference sequence). CDR3 sequence (DNA): TGTGCCACCGGACGGGGGGGAGAAACCTACGAGCAGTACTTC. It is translated as CATGRGGETYEQYF.

The J gene is TRBJ2-7, the V gene TRBV28; TRBD1 aligns across 10 bases. After removal of 4 bases from V and 6 bases from J, the junction contained 6 bases not matched to a gene. CDR3 size: 14 residues. Per the germline V gene, CDR1 is MDHEN and CDR2 is SYDVKM. CDR3 sequence reads: CASSSDRGLREQYF. As DNA, the CDR3 is TGTGCCAGCAGTTCCGACAGGGGGCTTCGCGAGCAGTACTTC.

The chain carries TRBV27 and TRBJ2-1; tentatively, D is TRBD1 (5 bases). Trimming left V 5 bases short and J 7 bases short, with 9 bases between. CDR3 length: 12 residues. Germline V CDR1 and CDR2: MNHEY, SMNVEV (reference sequence). This CDR3 is CASSQTANEQFF. The DNA for the CDR3 is TGTGCCAGCAGTCAGACAGCGAATGAGCAGTTCTTC.

The V call is TRBV7-9, the J call TRBJ1-5; possible D gene TRBD1, 5 bases. Germline V gene sequence: CDR1 SEHNR, CDR2 FQNEAQ (reference sequence). V was cut by 5 bases and J by 3 bases, with 14 bases left in between. The CDR3 contains 15 residues. CDR3 nucleotide sequence: TGTGCCAGCAGCCTGCAGGGAACCCCCAATCAGCCCCAGCATTTT. Residues: CASSLQGTPNQPQHF.

This sequence joins TRBV27 and TRBJ1-5; 9 positions match TRBD1. This CDR3 contains 14 residues. Per the germline V gene, CDR1 is MNHEY and CDR2 is SMNVEV (reference sequence). Trimming cost V 5 bases and J 7 bases; bases outside gene matches: 6. DNA for the CDR3: TGTGCCAGCAGTCTGGGACAGGGTATCCAGCCCCAGCATTTT. Translating it yields CASSLGQGIQPQHF.

The J gene is TRBJ1-2, the V gene TRBV4-2, with a possible D match to TRBD1 (6 bases). CDR1 is LGHNA, CDR2 YNFKEQ, per germline. V shed 5 bases and J shed 7 bases, with 17 bases lying between them. The CDR3 runs 14 residues. The CDR3 nucleotides are TGTGCCAGCAGCGAAGGTTGGGGAGGGGGTGGCTACACCTTC. This translates into CASSEGWGGGGYTF.

The CDR3 bases are TGTGCCAGCAGCGAGGGAGGCAGCCCCTACGAGCAGTACTTC. Translation gives CASSEGGSPYEQYF. The rearrangement links TRBV9 to TRBJ2-7, with D tentatively TRBD2 (6 bases). The CDR3 is 14 residues long. Trimming took 3 bases from V and 2 from J, leaving 12 bases between them. The germline V gene encodes CDR1 SGDLS and CDR2 YYNGEE.

The V and J genes are TRBV2 and TRBJ2-7; TRBD2 is a possible D gene (5 bases). The V and J ends lost 7 bases and 2 bases respectively, with 9 bases between them. The CDR3 contains 12 residues. CDR1 is SNHLY and CDR2 is FYNNEI in the germline V gene. The CDR3 sequence: CASKDYPYEQYF. CDR3 in DNA: TGTGCCAGCAAAGACTACCCCTACGAGCAGTACTTC.

In this sample, this clone turned up once. The chain employs TRBV14 and TRBJ2-7; 9 bases are a match to TRBD2. V shed 6 bases, J shed 3 bases, and the junction held 9 bases outside the gene matches. This CDR3 contains 15 residues. The V gene's germline CDR1 is SGHDN and CDR2 FVKESK. The CDR3 loop is CASRPPREGLYEQYF. The CDR3 region has the DNA TGTGCCAGCAGACCCCCGCGGGAGGGGCTCTACGAGCAGTACTTC. Full variable domain (missing parts from reference TRBV14 and TRBJ2-7): EAGVTQFPSHSVIEKGQTVTLRCDPISGHDNLYWYRRVMGKEIKFLLHFVKESKQDESGMPNNRFLAERTGGTYSTLKVQPAELEDSGVYFCASRPPREGLYEQYFGPGTRLTVT.

The V gene is TRBV27, the J gene TRBJ2-7; TRBD2 aligns across 8 bases. The CDR3 loop spans 14 amino acids. V lost 4 bases and J lost 3; bases outside the gene matches: 5. Germline assignment: CDR1 MNHEY and CDR2 SMNVEV (reference sequence). In DNA form, the CDR3 reads TGTGCCAGCAGTTACGGGACTAGTTTCTACGAGCAGTACTTC. It encodes CASSYGTSFYEQYF.

CDR3 coding DNA: TGTGCCAGTAGTCCGTATTCAGGACAGGGGGCCCACGAGCAGTACTTC. Translated: CASSPYSGQGAHEQYF. V is TRBV19 and J is TRBJ2-7, with TRBD1 matching 11 bases. CDR3 length equals 16 residues. Germline loops: CDR1 LNHDA, CDR2 SQIVND (reference sequence). The V and J ends lost 5 bases and 5 bases, in that order; junction bases with no gene match: 11.

V gene TRBV15 combines with J gene TRBJ2-7; D is unclear. The CDR3 has 15 residues. Germline CDR1 and CDR2: LNHNV and YYDKDF (reference sequence). The germline V and J ends were trimmed by 0 bases and 2 bases, with 11 bases remaining between them. The CDR3 DNA sequence: TGTGCCACCAGCAGAGATCGCGCGGATACCTACGAGCAGTACTTC. Translated: CATSRDRADTYEQYF.

The CDR3 here is CAISEGGLASDTQYF. In nucleotides, the CDR3 is TGTGCCATCAGTGAGGGGGGACTAGCTTCAGATACGCAGTATTTT. This chain links TRBV10-3 with TRBJ2-3, with 9 positions matching TRBD2. V lost 2 bases to trimming and J lost 4 bases; unmatched junction nucleotides: 4. Germline CDR1 and CDR2: ENHRY and SYGVKD. This CDR3 region has 15 residues.

The chain has TRBV19 and TRBJ2-1; 9 bases map to TRBD2. The CDR3 sequence is 17 residues long. V lost 1 base and J lost 0; bases outside the gene matches: 4. Germline values: CDR1 LNHDA, CDR2 SQIVND (reference sequence). CDR3 nucleotides: TGTGCCAGTAGTATAGGACTAGCGGCGAACTCCTACAATGAGCAGTTCTTC. Amino acid sequence: CASSIGLAANSYNEQFF.

J is TRBJ2-7 and V is TRBV13, with a weak D call TRBD1 (6 bases). V lost 5 bases to trimming and J lost 4 bases, with 15 bases between them. The CDR3 is 14 amino acids. Germline V CDR1 and CDR2: PRHDT, FYEKMQ (reference sequence). The CDR3 loop is CASSLDRNIYEQYF. CDR3 nucleotides: TGTGCCAGCAGCCTCGACAGGAACATTTACGAGCAGTACTTC.

This rearrangement joins TRBV9 to TRBJ2-3; D perhaps matches TRBD2 (6 bases). The germline gives CDR1 SGDLS, CDR2 YYNGEE. Trimming pared 0 bases from V and 7 bases from J, leaving 12 bases between. The CDR3 runs to 14 residues. The CDR3 region has the DNA TGTGCCAGCAGCGTAGCGGGAGAGGGGTATACGCAGTATTTT. It codes for CASSVAGEGYTQYF.

This clone was seen once. The V and J genes are TRBV6-5 and TRBJ2-1, with TRBD1 as a possible D gene (6 bases). Between the trimmed V and J ends, which lost 6 bases and 8 bases, there was a span of 14 bases. Germline V lookup: CDR1 MNHEY, CDR2 SVGAGI. The CDR3 loop spans 13 amino acids. The DNA of the CDR3 is TGTGCCAGCAGCCGTGGAGCAGGGGATGAGCAGTTCTTC. It is translated as CASSRGAGDEQFF.

The chain carries TRBV7-6 and TRBJ2-7, with a weak D call TRBD1 (5 bases). Germline V gene data show CDR1 as SGHVS and CDR2 as FNYEAQ. This CDR3 region has 17 residues. The V gene lost 0 bases and the J gene lost 2 bases, with 17 bases spanning the gap. As DNA, the CDR3 is TGTGCCAGCAGCTTAGCCTTGATCAGGGTAGCCCCCTACGAGCAGTACTTC. As protein: CASSLALIRVAPYEQYF. Based on the CDR3 plus reference TRBV7-6 and TRBJ2-7, the full variable domain is GAGVSQSPRYKVTKRGQDVALRCDPISGHVSLYWYRQALGQGPEFLTYFNYEAQQDKSGLPNDRFSAERPEGSISTLTIQRTEQRDSAMYRCASSLALIRVAPYEQYFGPGTRLTVT.